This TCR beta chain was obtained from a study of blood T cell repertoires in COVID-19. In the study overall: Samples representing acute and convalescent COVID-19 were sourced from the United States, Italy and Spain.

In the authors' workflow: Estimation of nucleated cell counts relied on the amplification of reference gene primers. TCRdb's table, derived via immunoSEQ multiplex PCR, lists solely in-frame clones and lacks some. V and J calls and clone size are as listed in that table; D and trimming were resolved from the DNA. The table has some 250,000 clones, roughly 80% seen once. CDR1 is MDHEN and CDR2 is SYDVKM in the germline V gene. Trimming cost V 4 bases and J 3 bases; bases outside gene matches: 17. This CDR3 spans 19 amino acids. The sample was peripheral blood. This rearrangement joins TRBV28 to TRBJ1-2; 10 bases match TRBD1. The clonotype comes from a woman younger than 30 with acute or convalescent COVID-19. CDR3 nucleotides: TGTGCCAGCAGTTACGGACCCCGGGACAGGGGAGGCATGGACTATGGCTACACCTTC. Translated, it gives CASSYGPRDRGGMDYGYTF.